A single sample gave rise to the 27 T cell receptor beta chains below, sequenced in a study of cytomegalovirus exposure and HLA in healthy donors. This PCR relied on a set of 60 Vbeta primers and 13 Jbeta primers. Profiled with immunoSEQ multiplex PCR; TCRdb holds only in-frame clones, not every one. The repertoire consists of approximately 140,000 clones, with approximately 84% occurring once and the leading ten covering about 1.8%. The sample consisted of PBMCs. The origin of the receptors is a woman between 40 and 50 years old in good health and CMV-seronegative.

The CDR3 region has the DNA TGTGCCTGTGCAGGGCAGGGGGCGGGTGAAGCTTTCTTT. Its translation: CACAGQGAGEAFF. The chain carries TRBV30 and TRBJ1-1, with TRBD1 matching 8 bases. J gave up 7 bases and V 6 bases, and 10 bases lay outside the gene matches. The CDR3 runs to 13 residues. Germline CDR1 GTSNPN, CDR2 SVGIG (reference sequence).

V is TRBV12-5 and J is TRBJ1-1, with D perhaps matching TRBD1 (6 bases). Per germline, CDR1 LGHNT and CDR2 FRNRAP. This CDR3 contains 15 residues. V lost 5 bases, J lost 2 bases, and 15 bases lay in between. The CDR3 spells CASGLTQGSNTEAFF. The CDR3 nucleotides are TGTGCTAGTGGTCTAACACAGGGATCTAACACTGAAGCTTTCTTT.

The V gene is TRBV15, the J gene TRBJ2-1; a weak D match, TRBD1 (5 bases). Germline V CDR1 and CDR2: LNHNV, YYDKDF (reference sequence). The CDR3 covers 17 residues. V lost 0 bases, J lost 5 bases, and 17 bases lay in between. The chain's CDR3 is CATSRDLGPGIDNEQFF. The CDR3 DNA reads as TGTGCCACCAGCAGAGATTTGGGTCCAGGGATTGACAATGAGCAGTTCTTC.

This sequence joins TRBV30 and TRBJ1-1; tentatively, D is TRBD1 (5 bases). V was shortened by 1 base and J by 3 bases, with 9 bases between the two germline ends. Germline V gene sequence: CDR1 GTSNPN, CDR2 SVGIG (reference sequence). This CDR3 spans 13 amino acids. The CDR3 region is CAWSGAGYTEAFF. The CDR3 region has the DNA TGTGCCTGGAGTGGGGCAGGGTACACTGAAGCTTTCTTT.

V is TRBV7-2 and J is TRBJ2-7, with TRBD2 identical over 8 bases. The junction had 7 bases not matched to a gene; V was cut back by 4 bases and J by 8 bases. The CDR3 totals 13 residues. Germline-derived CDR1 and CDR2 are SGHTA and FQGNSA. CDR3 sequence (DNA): TGTGCCAGCAGCTCCTCTCGGGGGGGGCAGCAGTACTTC. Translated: CASSSSRGGQQYF.

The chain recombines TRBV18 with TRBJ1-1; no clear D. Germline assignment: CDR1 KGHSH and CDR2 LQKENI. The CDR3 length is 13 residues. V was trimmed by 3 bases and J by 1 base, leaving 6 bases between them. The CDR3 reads CASSPRTNTEAFF. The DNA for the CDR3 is TGTGCCAGCTCACCGCGTACGAACACTGAAGCTTTCTTT. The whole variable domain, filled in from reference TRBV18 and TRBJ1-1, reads NAGVMQNPRHLVRRRGQEARLRCSPMKGHSHVYWYRQLPEEGLKFMVYLQKENIIDESGMPKERFSAEFPKEGPSILRIQQVVRGDSAAYFCASSPRTNTEAFFGQGTRLTVV.

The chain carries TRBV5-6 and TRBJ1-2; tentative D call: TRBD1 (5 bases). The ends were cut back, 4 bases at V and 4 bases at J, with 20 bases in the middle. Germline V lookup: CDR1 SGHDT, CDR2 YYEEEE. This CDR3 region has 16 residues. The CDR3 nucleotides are TGTGCCAGCAGCGCGGGACTCCTCGGGAGTAGCTATGGCTACACCTTC. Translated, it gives CASSAGLLGSSYGYTF.

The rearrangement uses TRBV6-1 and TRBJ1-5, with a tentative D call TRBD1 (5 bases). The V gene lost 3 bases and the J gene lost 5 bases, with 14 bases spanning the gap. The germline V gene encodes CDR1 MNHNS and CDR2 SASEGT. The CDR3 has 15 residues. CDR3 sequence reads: CASSEEQAPYQPQHF. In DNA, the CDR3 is TGTGCCAGCAGTGAGGAACAGGCCCCATATCAGCCCCAGCATTTT.

The CDR3, as DNA: TGTGCCACCATGCCAGTTGGGAGTGAAGCTTTCTTT. Protein sequence: CATMPVGSEAFF. The rearrangement uses TRBV19 and TRBJ1-1; D gene ambiguous. CDR1 and CDR2 from the germline V gene are LNHDA and SQIVND (reference sequence). V lost 10 bases and J 7 bases, leaving 16 bases between the germline ends. This CDR3 has 12 residues.

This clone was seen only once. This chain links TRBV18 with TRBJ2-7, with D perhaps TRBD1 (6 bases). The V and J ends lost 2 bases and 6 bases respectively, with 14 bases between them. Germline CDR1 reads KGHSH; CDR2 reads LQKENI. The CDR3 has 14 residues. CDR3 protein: CASSPYNRDPEQYF. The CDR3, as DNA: TGTGCCAGCTCACCATATAACAGGGATCCCGAGCAGTACTTC.

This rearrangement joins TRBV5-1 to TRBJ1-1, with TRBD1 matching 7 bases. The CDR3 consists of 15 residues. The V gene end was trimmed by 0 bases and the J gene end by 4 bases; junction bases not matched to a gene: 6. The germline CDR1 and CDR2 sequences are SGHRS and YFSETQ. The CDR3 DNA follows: TGCGCCAGCAGCTTGGCTAGGCAGGGGGTCACTGAAGCTTTCTTT. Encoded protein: CASSLARQGVTEAFF.

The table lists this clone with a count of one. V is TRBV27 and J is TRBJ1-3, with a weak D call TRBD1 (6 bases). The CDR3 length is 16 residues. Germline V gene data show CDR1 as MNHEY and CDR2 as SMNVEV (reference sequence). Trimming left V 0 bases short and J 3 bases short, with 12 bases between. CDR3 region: CASSLSSGGGGNTIYF. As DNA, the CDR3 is TGTGCCAGCAGTTTATCGAGCGGGGGCGGTGGAAACACCATATATTTT.

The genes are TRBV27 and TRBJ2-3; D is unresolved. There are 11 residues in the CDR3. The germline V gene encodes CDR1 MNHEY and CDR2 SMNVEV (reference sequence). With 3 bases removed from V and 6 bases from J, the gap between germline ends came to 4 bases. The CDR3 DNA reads TGTGCCAGCAGTTTCTCCGATACGCAGTATTTT. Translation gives CASSFSDTQYF.

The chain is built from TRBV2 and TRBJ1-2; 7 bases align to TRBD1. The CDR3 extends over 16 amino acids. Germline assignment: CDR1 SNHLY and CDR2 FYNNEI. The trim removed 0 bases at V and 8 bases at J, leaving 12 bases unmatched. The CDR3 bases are TGTGCCAGCAGTGAAGCCCTCCTAGACAGGGACCACGGCTACACCTTC. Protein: CASSEALLDRDHGYTF.

CDR3 DNA: TGTGCCAGCACAGGTCCTGAGAACACCGGGGAGCTGTTTTTT. The encoded protein is CASTGPENTGELFF. The rearrangement uses TRBV2 and TRBJ2-2, with unresolved D. V was pared by 7 bases and J by 1 base, with 10 bases between. Germline V gene data show CDR1 as SNHLY and CDR2 as FYNNEI. The CDR3 covers 14 residues.

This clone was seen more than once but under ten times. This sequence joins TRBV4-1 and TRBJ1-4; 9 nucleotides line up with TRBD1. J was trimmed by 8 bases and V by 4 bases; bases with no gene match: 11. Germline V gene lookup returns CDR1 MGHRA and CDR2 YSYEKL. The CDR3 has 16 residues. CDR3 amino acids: CASSPSLGQGAEKLFF. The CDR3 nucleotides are TGCGCCAGCAGCCCATCTCTGGGACAGGGAGCGGAAAAACTGTTTTTT.

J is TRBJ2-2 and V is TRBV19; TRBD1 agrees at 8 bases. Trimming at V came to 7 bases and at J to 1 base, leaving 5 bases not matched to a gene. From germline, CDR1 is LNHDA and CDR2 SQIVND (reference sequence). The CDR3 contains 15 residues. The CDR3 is CASKARGQNTGELFF. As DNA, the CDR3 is TGTGCCAGTAAAGCCAGGGGGCAGAACACCGGGGAGCTGTTTTTT.

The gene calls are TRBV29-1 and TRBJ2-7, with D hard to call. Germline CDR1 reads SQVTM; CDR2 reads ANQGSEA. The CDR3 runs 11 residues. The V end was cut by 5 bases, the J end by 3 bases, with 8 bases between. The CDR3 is CSVCTDYEQYF. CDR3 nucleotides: TGCAGCGTTTGTACAGACTACGAGCAGTACTTC.

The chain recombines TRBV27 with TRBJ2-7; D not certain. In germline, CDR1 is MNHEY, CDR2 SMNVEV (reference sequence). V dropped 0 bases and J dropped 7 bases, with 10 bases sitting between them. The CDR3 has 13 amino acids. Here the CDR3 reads CASSLSTDTEQYF. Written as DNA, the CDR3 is TGTGCCAGCAGTTTATCGACCGACACAGAGCAGTACTTC.

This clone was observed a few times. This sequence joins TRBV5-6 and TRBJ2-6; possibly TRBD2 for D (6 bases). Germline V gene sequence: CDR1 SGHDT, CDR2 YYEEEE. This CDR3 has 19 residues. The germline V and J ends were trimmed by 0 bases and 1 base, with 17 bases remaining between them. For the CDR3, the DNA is TGTGCCAGCAGCTTGGTGGGGCGGGGCCGCACATCTGGGGCCAACGTCCTGACTTTC. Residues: CASSLVGRGRTSGANVLTF.

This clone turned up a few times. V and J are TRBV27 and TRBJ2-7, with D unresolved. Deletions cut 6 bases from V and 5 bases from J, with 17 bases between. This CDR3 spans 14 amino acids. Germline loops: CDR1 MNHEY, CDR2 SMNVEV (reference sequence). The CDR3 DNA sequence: TGTGCCAGCAGGCAGCTAGATATCTTCAACGAGCAGTACTTC. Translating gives CASRQLDIFNEQYF.

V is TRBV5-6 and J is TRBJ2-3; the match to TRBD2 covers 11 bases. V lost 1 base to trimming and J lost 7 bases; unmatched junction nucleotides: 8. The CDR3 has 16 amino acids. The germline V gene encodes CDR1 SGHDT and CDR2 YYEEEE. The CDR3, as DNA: TGTGCCAGCAGCTTGCGCCTAGCGGGAGGCCTAAATACGCAGTATTTT. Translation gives CASSLRLAGGLNTQYF.

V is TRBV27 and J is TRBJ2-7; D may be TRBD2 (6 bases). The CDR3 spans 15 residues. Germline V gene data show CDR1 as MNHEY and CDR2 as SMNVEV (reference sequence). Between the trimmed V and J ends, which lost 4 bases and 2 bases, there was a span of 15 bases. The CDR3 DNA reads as TGTGCCAGCAGTTCCCCGGGACTTCAGGCCTACGAGCAGTACTTC. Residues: CASSSPGLQAYEQYF.

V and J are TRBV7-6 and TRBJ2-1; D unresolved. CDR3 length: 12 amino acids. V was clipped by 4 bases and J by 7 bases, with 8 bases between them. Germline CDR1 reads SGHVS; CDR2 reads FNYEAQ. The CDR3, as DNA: TGTGCCAGCAGCTCCCTCCAGAATGAGCAGTTCTTC. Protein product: CASSSLQNEQFF. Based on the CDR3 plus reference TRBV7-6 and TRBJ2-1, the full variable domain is GAGVSQSPRYKVTKRGQDVALRCDPISGHVSLYWYRQALGQGPEFLTYFNYEAQQDKSGLPNDRFSAERPEGSISTLTIQRTEQRDSAMYRCASSSLQNEQFFGPGTRLTVL.

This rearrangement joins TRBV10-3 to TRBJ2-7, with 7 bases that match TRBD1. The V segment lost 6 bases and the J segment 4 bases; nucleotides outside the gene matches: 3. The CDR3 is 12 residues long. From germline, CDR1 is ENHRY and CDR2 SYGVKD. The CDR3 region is CAIRGDSYEQYF. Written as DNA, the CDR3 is TGTGCCATCAGGGGGGACAGTTACGAGCAGTACTTC.

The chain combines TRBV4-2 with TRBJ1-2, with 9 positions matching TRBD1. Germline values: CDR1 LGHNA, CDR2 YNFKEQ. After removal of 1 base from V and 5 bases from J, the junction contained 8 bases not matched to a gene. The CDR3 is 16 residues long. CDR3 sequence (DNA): TGTGCCAGCAGCCAAGCGGGACAGGGTACAGGGTATGGCTACACCTTC. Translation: CASSQAGQGTGYGYTF.

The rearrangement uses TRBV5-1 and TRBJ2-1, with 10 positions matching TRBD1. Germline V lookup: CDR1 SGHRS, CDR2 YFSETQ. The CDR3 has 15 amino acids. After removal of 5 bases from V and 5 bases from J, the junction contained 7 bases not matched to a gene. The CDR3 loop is CASRRDRGINNEQFF. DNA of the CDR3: TGCGCCAGCAGAAGGGACAGGGGAATAAACAATGAGCAGTTCTTC.